The clone carrying this TCR beta chain was recorded a few times. The data derive from a study of blood T cell repertoires in COVID-19. Study overall: The United States, Italy and Spain were the sources of the acute and convalescent COVID-19 samples.

Generated by immunoSEQ multiplex PCR, the TCRdb table keeps only in-frame clones and is missing some. The table shows approximately 350,000 clones, with 85% to 90% occurring only once. Assignments of participants to cohorts depended upon their own reported clinical history. The germline V and J ends were trimmed by 4 bases and 4 bases, with 19 bases remaining between them. CDR3 length: 16 amino acids. Germline-derived CDR1 and CDR2 are SEHNR and FQNEAQ (reference sequence). This chain uses TRBV7-9 with TRBJ1-2; D remains unclear. The sample consisted of PBMCs or T cells enriched from blood (not recorded which). This TCR was sampled from a man younger than 35 who had recovered from COVID-19. The CDR3 DNA reads as TGTGCCAGCAGCTCCCTTTCTATGGGCAGAACCTATGGCTACACCTTC. Protein product: CASSSLSMGRTYGYTF. Together with reference TRBV7-9 and TRBJ1-2, the CDR3 gives the full variable domain: DTGVSQNPRHKITKRGQNVTFRCDPISEHNRLYWYRQTLGQGPEFLTYFQNEAQLEKSRLLSDRFSAERPKGSFSTLEIQRTEQGDSAMYLCASSSLSMGRTYGYTFGSGTRLTVV.